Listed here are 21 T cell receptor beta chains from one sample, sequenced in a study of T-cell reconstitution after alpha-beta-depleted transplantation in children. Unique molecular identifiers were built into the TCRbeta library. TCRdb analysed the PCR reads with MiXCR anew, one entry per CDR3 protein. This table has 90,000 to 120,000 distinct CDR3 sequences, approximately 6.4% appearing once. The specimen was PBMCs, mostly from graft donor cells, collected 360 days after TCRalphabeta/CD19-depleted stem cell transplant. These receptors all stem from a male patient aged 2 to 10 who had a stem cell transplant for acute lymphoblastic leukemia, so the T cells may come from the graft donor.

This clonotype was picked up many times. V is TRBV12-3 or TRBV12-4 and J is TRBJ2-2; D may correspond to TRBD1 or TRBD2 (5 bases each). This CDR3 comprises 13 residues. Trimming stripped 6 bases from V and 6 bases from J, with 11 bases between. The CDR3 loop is CASRRGGAGELFF. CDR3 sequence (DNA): TGTGCCAGCAGGAGGGGTGGGGCCGGGGAGCTGTTTTTT.

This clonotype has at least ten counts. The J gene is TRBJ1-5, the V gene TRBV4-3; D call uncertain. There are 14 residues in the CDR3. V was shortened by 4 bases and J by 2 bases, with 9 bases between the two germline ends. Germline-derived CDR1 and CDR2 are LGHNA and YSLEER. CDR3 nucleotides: TGCGCCAGCAGCCCGCAGCGGGGCAATCAGCCCCAGCATTTT. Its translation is CASSPQRGNQPQHF.

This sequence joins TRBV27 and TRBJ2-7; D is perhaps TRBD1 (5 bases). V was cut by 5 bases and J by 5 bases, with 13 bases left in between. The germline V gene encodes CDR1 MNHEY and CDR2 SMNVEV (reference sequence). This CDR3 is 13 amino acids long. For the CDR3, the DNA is TGTGCCAGCAGTGGAGACAGAATCCACGAGCAGTACTTC. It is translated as CASSGDRIHEQYF.

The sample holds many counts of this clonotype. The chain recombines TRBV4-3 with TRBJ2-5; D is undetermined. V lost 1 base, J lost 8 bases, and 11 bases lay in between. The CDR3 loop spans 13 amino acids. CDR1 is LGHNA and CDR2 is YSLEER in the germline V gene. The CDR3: CASSQVISQTQYF. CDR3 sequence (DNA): TGCGCCAGCAGCCAAGTCATCAGCCAAACCCAGTACTTC.

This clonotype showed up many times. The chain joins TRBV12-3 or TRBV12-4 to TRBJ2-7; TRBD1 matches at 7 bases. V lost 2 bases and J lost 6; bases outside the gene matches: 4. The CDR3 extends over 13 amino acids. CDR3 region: CASSLPTGVEQYF. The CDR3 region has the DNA TGTGCCAGCAGTTTACCAACAGGGGTCGAGCAGTACTTC.

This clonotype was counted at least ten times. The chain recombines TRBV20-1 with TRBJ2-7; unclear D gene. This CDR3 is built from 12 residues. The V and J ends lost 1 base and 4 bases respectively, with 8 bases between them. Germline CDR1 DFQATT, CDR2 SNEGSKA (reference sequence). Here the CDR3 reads CSARVGQYEQYF. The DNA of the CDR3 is TGCAGTGCTAGAGTGGGCCAATACGAGCAGTACTTC.

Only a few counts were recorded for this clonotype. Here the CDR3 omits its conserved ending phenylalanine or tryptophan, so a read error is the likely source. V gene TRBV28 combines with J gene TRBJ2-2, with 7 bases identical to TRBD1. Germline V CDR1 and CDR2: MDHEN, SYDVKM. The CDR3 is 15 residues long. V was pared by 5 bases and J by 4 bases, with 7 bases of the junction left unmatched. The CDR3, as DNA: TGTGCCAGCAGTGTTGACAGGGCTCTCACCGGGGAGCTGTTTTCT. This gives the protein CASSVDRALTGELFS.

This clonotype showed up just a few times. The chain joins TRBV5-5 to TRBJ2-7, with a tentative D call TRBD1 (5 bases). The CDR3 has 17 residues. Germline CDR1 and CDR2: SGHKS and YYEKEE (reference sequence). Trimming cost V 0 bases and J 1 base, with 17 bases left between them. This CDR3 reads CASSLDHLYTGSYEQYF. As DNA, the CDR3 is TGTGCCAGCAGCTTGGACCACCTTTATACAGGTTCCTACGAGCAGTACTTC.

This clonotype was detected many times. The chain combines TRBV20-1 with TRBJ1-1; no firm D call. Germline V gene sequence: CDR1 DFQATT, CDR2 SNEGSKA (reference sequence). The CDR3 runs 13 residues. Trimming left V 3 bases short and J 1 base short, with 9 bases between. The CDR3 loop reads CSARAVRNTEAFF. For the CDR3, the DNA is TGCAGTGCTAGGGCGGTCCGGAACACTGAAGCTTTCTTT.

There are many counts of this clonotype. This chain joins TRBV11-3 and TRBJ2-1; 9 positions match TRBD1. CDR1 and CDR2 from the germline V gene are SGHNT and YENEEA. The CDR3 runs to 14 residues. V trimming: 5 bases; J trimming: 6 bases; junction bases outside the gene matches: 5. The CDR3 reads CASSPPGQGNEQFF. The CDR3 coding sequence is TGTGCCAGCAGCCCCCCGGGACAGGGCAATGAGCAGTTCTTC.

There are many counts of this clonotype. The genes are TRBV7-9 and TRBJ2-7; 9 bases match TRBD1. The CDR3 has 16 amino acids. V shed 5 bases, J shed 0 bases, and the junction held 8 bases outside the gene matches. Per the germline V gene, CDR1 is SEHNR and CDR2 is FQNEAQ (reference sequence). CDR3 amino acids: CASSPPEGQGSYEQYF. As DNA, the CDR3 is TGTGCCAGCAGCCCGCCCGAGGGACAGGGCTCCTACGAGCAGTACTTC.

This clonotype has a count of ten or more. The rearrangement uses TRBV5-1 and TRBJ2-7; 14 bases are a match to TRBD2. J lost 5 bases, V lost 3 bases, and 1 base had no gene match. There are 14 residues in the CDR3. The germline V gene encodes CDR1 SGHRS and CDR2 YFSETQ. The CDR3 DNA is TGCGCCAGCAGCTCGGGACTAGCGGGAGACGAGCAGTACTTC. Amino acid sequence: CASSSGLAGDEQYF.

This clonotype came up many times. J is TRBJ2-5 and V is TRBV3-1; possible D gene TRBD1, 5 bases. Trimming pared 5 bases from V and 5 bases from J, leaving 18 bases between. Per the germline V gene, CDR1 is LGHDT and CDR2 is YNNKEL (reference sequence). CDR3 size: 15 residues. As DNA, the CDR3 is TGTGCCAGCAGCTCCCCCAGCCAGGGCCATGAGACCCAGTACTTC. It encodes CASSSPSQGHETQYF.

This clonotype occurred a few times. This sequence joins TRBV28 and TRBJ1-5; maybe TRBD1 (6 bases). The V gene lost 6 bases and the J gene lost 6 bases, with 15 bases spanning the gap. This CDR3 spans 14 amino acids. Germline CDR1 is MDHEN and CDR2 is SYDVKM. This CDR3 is CASSLRGAGQPQHF. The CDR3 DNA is TGTGCCAGCAGCCTACGGGGGGCAGGTCAGCCCCAGCATTTT.

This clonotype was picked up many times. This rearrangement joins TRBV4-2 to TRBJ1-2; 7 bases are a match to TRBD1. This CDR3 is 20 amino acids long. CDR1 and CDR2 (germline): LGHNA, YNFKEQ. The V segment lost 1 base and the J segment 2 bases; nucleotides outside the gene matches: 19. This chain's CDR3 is CASSQGWGQRTFASNYGYTF. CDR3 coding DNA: TGTGCCAGCAGCCAAGGATGGGGACAGCGCACCTTCGCCTCGAACTATGGCTACACCTTC.

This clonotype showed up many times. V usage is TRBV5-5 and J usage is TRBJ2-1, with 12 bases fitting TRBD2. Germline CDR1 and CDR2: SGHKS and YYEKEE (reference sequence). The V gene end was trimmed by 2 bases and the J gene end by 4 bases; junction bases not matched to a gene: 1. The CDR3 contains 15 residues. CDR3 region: CASSFTSGGYNEQFF. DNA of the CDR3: TGTGCCAGCAGCTTTACTAGCGGGGGGTACAATGAGCAGTTCTTC.

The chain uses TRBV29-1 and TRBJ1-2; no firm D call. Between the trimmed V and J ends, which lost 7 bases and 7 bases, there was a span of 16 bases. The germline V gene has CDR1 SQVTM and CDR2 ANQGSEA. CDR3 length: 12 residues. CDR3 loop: CSAVQVAAGYTF. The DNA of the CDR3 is TGCAGCGCTGTCCAGGTAGCAGCTGGCTACACCTTC.

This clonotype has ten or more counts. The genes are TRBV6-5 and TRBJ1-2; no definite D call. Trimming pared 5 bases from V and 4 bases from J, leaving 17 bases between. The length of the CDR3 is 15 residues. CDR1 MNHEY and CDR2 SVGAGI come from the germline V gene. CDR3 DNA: TGTGCCAGCAGTCCAACATTGCCTGGGATCTATGGCTACACCTTC. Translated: CASSPTLPGIYGYTF.

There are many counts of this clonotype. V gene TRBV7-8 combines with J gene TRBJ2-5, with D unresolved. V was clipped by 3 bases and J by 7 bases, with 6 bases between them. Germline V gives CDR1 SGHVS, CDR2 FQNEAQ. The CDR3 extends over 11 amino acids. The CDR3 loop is CASSFRVTQYF. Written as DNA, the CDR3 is TGTGCCAGCAGCTTTAGGGTGACCCAGTACTTC.

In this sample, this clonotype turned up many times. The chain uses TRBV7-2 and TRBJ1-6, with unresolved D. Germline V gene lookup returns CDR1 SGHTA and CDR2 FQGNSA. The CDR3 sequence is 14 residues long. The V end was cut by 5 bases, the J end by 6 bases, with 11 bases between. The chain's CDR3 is CASSPYEGNSPLHF. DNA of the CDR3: TGTGCCAGCAGCCCGTATGAGGGTAATTCACCCCTCCACTTT.

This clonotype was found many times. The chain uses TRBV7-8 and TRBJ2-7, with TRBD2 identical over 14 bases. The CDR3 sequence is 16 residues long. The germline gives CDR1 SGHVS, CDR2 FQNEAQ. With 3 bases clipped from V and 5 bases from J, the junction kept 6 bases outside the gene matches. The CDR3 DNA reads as TGTGCCAGCAGCTTGACTAGCGGGAGGGCCGTAGACGAGCAGTACTTC. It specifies CASSLTSGRAVDEQYF.